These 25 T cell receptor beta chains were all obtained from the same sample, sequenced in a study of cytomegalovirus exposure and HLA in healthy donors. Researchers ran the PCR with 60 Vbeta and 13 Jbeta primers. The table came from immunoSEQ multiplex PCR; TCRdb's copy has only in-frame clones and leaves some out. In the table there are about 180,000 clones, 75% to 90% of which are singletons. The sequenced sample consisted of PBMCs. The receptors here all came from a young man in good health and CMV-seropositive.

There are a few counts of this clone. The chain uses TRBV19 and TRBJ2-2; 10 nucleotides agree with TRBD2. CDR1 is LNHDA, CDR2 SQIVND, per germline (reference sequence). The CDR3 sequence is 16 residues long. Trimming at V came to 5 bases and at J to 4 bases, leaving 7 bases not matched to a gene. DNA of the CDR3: TGTGCCAGTAGTTCTACGACTAGCGGGTTCACCGGGGAGCTGTTTTTT. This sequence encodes CASSSTTSGFTGELFF.

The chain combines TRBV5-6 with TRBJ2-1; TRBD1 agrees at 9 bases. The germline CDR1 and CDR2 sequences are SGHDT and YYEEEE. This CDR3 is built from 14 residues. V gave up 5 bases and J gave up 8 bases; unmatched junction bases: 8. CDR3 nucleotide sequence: TGTGCCAGCAGTACCGGGACAGGGTTAGATGAGCAGTTCTTC. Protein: CASSTGTGLDEQFF.

The CDR3 reads CASSRYSNQPQHF. The CDR3 coding sequence is TGTGCCAGCAGTCGCTATAGCAATCAGCCCCAGCATTTT. The chain recombines TRBV27 with TRBJ1-5; unclear D gene. The germline CDR1 and CDR2 sequences are MNHEY and SMNVEV (reference sequence). The V and J ends lost 5 bases and 0 bases respectively, with 5 bases between them. The length of the CDR3 is 13 residues.

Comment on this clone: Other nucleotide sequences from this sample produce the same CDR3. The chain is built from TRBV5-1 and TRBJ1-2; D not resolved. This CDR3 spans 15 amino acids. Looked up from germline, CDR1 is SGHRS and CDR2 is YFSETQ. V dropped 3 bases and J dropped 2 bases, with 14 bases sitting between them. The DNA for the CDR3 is TGCGCCAGCAGCTGGGCGGGGAGGATCAACTATGGCTACACCTTC. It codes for CASSWAGRINYGYTF.

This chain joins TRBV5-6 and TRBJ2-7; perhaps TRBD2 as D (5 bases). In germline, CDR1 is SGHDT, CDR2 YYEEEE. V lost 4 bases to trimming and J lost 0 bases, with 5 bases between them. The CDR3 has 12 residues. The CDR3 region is CASSEGSYEQYF. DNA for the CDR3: TGTGCCAGCAGCGAGGGCTCCTACGAGCAGTACTTC.

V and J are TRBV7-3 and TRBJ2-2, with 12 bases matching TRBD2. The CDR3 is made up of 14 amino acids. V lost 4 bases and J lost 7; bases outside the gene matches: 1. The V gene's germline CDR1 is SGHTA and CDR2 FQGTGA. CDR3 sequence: CASSSSGGDGELFF. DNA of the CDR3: TGTGCCAGCAGCTCTAGCGGGGGGGACGGGGAGCTGTTTTTT.

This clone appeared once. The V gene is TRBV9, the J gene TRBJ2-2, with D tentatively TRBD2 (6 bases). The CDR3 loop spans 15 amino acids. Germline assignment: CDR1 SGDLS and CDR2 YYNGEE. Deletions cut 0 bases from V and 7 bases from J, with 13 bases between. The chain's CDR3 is CASSVVGASDGELFF. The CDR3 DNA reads TGTGCCAGCAGCGTAGTTGGGGCTAGCGACGGGGAGCTGTTTTTT.

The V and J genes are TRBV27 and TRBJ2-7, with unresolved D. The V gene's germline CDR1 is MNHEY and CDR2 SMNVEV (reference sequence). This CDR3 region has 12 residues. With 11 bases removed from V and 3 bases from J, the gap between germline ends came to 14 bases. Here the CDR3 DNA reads TGTGCCCCGAGTGTTCGCATCTACGAGCAGTACTTC. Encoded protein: CAPSVRIYEQYF.

The CDR3 DNA is TGTGCCAGCAGCTTAGGATGGCGGGTAGTAGCGGGGGGGTTGAGCTCCTACAATGAGCAGTTCTTC. It is translated as CASSLGWRVVAGGLSSYNEQFF. The chain employs TRBV7-8 and TRBJ2-1, with 11 bases aligning to TRBD2. Trimming removed 1 base from V and 0 bases from J; junction bases left unmatched: 17. The CDR3 is made up of 22 amino acids. CDR1 SGHVS and CDR2 FQNEAQ come from the germline V gene.

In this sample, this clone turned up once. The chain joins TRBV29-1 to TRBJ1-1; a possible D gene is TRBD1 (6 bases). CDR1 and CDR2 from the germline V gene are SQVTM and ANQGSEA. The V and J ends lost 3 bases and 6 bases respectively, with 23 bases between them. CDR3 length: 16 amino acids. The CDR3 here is CSVEVGGAGGGAEAFF. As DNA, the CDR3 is TGCAGCGTTGAGGTTGGGGGGGCCGGCGGGGGGGCTGAAGCTTTCTTT.

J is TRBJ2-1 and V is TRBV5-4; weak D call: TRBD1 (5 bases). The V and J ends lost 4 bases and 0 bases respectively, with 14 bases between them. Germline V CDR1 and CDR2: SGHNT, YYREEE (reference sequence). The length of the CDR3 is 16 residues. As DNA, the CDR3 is TGTGCCAGCAGCCCCCTTGACAGTAGCTCCTACAATGAGCAGTTCTTC. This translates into CASSPLDSSSYNEQFF.

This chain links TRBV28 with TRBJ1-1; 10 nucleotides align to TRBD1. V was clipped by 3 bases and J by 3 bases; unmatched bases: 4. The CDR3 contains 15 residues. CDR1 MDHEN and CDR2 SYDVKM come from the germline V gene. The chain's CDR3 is CASSLGTGEDTEAFF. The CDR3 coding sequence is TGTGCCAGCAGTTTGGGGACAGGGGAGGACACTGAAGCTTTCTTT.

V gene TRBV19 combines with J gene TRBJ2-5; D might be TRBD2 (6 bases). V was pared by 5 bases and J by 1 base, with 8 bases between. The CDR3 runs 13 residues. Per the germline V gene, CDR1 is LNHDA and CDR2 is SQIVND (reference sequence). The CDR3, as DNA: TGTGCCAGTAGTGGAGGGTTCCAAGAGACCCAGTACTTC. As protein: CASSGGFQETQYF.

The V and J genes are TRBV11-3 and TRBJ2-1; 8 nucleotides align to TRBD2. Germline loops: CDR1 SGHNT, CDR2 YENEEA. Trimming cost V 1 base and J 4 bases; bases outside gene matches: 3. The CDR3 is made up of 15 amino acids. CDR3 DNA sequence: TGTGCCAGCAGCTTAGCGGGAGGGCCTTACAATGAGCAGTTCTTC. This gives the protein CASSLAGGPYNEQFF.

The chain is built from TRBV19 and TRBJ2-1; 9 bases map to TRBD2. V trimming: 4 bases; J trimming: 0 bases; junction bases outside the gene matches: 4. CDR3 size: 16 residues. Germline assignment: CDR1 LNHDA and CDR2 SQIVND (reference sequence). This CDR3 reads CASSSSGRISYNEQFF. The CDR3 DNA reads TGTGCCAGTAGTAGTAGCGGGAGAATCTCCTACAATGAGCAGTTCTTC.

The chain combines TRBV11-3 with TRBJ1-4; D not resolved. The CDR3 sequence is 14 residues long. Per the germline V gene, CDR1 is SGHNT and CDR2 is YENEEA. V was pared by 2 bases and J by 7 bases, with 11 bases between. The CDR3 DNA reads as TGTGCCAGCAGCTTACGAGGGTCGGGTGAAAAACTGTTTTTT. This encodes CASSLRGSGEKLFF.

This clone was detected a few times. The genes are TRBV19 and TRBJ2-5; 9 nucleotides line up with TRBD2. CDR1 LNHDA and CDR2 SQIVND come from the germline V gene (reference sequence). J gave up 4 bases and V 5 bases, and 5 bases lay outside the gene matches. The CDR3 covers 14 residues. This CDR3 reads CASSLGTSPETQYF. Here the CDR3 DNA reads TGTGCCAGTAGTCTCGGGACTAGCCCAGAGACCCAGTACTTC.

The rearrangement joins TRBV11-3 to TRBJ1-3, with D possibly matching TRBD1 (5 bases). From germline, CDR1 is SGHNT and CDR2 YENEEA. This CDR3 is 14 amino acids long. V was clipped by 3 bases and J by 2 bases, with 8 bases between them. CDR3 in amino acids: CASSFGGPGNTIYF. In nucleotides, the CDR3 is TGTGCCAGCAGCTTCGGGGGACCTGGAAACACCATATATTTT.

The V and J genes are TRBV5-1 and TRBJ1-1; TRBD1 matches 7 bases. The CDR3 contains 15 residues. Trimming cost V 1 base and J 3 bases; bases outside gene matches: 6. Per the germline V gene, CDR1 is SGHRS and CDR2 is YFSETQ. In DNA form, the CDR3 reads TGCGCCAGCAGCTTGATCGACACAGGGGACACTGAAGCTTTCTTT. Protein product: CASSLIDTGDTEAFF. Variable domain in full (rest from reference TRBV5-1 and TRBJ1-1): KAGVTQTPRYLIKTRGQQVTLSCSPISGHRSVSWYQQTPGQGLQFLFEYFSETQRNKGNFPGRFSGRQFSNSRSEMNVSTLELGDSALYLCASSLIDTGDTEAFFGQGTRLTVV.

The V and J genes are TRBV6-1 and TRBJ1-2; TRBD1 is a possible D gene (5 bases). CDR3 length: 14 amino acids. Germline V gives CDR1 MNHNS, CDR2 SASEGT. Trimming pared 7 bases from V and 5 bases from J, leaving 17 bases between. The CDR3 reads CASKAWGQFYGYTF. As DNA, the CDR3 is TGTGCCAGCAAGGCTTGGGGCCAGTTTTATGGCTACACCTTC.

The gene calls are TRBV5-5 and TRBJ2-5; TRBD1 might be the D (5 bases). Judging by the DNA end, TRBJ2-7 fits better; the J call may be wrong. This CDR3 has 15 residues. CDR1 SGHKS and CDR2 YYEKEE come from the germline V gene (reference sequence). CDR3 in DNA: TGTGCCAGCAGCTTGGGCACAGGTTATGCCTACGAGCAGTACTTC. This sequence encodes CASSLGTGYAYEQYF.

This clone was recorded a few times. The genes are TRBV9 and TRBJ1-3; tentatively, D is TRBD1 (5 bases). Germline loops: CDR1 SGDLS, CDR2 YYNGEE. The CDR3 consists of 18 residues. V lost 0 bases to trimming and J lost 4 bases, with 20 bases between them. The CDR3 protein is CASSVADVVGLSGNTIYF. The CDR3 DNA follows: TGTGCCAGCAGCGTAGCTGATGTCGTGGGACTCTCCGGAAACACCATATATTTT.

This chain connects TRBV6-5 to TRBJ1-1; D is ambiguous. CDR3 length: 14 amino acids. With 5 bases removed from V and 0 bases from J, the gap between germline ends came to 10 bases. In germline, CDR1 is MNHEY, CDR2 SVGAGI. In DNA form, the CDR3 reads TGTGCCAGCAGTCGCCAGGAAATGAACACTGAAGCTTTCTTT. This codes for CASSRQEMNTEAFF.

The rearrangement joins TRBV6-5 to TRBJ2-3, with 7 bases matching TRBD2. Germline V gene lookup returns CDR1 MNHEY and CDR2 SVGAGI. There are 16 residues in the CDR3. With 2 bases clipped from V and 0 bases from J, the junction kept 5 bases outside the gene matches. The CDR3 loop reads CASSYGDYSSTDTQYF. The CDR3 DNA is TGTGCCAGCAGTTACGGGGACTACTCTAGCACAGATACGCAGTATTTT.

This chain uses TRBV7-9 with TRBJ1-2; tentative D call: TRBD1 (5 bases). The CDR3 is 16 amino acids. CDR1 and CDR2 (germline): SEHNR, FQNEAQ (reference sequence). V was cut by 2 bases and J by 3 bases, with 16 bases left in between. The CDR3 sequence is CASSLLGGAGHYGYTF. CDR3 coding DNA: TGTGCCAGCAGCTTATTAGGAGGGGCCGGGCACTATGGCTACACCTTC.